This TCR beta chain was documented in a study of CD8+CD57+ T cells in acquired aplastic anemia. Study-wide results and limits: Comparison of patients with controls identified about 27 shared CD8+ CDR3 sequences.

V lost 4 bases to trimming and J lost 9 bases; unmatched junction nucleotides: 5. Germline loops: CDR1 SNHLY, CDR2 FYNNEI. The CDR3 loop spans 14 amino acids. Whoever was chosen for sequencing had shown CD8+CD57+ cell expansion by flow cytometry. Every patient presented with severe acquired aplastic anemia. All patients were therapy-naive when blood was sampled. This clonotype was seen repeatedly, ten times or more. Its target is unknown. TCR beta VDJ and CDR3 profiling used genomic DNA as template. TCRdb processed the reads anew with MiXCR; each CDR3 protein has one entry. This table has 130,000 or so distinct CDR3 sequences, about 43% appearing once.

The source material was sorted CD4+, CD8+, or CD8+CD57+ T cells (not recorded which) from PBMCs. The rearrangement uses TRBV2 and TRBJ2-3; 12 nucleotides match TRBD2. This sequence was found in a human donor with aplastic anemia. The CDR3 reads CASSGRTSGDTQYF. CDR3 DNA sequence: TGTGCCAGCAGTGGCCGGACTAGCGGGGACACGCAGTATTTT.